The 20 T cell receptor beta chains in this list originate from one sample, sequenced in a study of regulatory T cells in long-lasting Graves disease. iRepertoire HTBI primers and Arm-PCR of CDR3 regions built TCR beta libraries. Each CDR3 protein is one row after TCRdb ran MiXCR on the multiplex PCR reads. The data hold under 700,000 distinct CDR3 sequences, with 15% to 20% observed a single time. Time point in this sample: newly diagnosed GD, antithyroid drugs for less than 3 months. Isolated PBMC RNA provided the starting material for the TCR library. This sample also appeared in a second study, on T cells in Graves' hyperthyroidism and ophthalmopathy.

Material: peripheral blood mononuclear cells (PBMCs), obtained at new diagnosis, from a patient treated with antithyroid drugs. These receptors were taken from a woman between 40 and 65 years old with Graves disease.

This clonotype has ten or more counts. The CDR3 loop reads CASSQESGGATDTQYF. The CDR3 nucleotides are TGTGCCAGCAGCCAAGAAAGCGGGGGGGCAACAGATACGCAGTATTTT. The V call is TRBV3-1, the J call TRBJ2-3, with 10 bases that match TRBD2. The CDR3 runs 16 residues. V was clipped by 0 bases and J by 3 bases; unmatched bases: 3. Germline V gene data show CDR1 as LGHDT and CDR2 as YNNKEL (reference sequence).

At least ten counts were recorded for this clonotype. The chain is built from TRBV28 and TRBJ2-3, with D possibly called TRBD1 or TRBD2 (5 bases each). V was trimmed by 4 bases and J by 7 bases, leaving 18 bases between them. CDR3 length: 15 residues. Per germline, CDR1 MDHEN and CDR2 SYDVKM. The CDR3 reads CASSSPGAELNTQYF. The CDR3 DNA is TGTGCCAGCAGTTCCCCCGGGGCGGAGCTCAATACGCAGTATTTT. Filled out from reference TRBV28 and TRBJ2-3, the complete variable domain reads DVKVTQSSRYLVKRTGEKVFLECVQDMDHENMFWYRQDPGLGLRLIYFSYDVKMKEKGDIPEGYSVSREKKERFSLILESASTNQTSMYLCASSSPGAELNTQYFGPGTRLTVL.

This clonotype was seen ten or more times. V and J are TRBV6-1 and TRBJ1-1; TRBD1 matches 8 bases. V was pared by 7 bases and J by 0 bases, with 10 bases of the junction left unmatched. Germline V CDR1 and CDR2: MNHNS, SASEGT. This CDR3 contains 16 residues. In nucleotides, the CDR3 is TGTGCCAGCACCCCCGGACAGGGCTTGATGAACACTGAAGCTTTCTTT. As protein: CASTPGQGLMNTEAFF.

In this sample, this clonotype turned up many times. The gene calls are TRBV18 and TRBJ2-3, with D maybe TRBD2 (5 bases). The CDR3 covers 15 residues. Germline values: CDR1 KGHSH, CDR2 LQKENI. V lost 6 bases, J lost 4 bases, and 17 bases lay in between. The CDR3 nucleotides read TGTGCCAGCTCTCCCCTCGCCGGGGTTGCAGATACGCAGTATTTT. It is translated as CASSPLAGVADTQYF.

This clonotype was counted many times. CDR3: CASSDQTGVNTEAFF. CDR3 coding DNA: TGTGCCAGCAGTGACCAGACAGGGGTGAACACTGAAGCTTTCTTT. This chain links TRBV6-1 with TRBJ1-1; 8 nucleotides match TRBD1. The J segment lost 0 bases and the V segment lost 3 bases, leaving 3 bases of the junction unmatched. The CDR3 totals 15 residues. Germline lookup yields CDR1 MNHNS and CDR2 SASEGT.

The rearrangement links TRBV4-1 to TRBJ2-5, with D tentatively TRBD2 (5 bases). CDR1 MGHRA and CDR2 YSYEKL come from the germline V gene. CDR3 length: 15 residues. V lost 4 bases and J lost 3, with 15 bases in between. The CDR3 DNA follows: TGCGCCAGCAGCCCTATCCGACGGGAAAAAGAGACCCAGTACTTC. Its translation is CASSPIRREKETQYF.

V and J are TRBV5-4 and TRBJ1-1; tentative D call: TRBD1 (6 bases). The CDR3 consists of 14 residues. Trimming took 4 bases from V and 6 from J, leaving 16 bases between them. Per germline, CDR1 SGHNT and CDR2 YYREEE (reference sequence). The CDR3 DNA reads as TGTGCCAGCAGCGTCCGGGACCCAGGGGCTGAAGCTTTCTTT. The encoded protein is CASSVRDPGAEAFF.

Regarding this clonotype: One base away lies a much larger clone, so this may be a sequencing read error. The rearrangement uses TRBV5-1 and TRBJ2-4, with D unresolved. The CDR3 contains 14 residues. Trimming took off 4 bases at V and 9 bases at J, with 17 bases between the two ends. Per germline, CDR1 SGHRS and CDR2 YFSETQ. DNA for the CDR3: TGCGCCAGCAGCCACGGGTTCTCTCCCGGCATTCAGTACTTC. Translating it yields CASSHGFSPGIQYF.

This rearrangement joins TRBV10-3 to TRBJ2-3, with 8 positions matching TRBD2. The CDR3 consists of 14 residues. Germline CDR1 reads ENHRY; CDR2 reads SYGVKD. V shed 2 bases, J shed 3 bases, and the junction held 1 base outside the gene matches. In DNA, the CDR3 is TGTGCCATCAGTGAGCCGGGGGGGACAGATACGCAGTATTTT. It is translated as CAISEPGGTDTQYF.

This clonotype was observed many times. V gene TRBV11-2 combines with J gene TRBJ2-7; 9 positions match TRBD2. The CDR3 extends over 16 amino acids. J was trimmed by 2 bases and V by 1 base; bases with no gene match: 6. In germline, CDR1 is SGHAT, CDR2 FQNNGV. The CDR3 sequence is CASSLAPSGGTYEQYF. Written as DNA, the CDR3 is TGTGCCAGCAGCTTAGCCCCGAGCGGGGGGACCTACGAGCAGTACTTC.

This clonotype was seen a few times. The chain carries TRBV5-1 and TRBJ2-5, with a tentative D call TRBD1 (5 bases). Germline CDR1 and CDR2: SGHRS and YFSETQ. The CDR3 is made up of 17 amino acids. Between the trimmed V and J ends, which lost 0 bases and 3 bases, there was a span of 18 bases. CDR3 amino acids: CASSLGIQGTMEETQYF. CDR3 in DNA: TGCGCCAGCAGCTTGGGAATTCAGGGAACAATGGAAGAGACCCAGTACTTC.

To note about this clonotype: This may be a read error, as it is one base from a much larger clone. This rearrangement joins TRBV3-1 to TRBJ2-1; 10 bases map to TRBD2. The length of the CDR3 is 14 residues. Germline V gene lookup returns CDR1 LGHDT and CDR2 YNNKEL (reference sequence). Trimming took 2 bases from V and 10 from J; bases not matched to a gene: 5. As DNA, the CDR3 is TGTGCCAGCAGCCAAAGCGGGGGGGCATACGAGCAGTTCTTC. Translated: CASSQSGGAYEQFF.

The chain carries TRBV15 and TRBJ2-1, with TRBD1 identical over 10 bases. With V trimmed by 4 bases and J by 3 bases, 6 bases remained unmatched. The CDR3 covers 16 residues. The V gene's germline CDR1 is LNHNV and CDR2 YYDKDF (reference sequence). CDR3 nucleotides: TGTGCCACCAGCACCGGGACAGGGGTTTTCTACAATGAGCAGTTCTTC. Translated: CATSTGTGVFYNEQFF. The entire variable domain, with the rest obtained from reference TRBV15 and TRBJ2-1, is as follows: DAMVIQNPRYQVTQFGKPVTLSCSQTLNHNVMYWYQQKSSQAPKLLFHYYDKDFNNEADTPDNFQSRRPNTSFCFLDIRSPGLGDTAMYLCATSTGTGVFYNEQFFGPGTRLTVL.

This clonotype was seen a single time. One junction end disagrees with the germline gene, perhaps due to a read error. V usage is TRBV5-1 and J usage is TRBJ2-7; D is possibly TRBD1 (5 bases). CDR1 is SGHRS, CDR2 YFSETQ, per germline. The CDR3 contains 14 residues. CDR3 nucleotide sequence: TGCACCAGCAGCTTAACAGGAGATCCTGGCGAGCAGTACTTC. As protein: CTSSLTGDPGEQYF.

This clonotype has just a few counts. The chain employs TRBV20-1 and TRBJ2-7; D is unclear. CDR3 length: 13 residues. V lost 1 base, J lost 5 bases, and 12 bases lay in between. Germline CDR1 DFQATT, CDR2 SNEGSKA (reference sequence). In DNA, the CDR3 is TGCAGTGCTAGAGGGCATCTACTTGACGAGCAGTACTTC. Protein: CSARGHLLDEQYF.

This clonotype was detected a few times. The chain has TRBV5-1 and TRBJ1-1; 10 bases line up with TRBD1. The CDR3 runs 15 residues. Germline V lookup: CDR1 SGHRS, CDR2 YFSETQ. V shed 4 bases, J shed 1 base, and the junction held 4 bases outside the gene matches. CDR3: CASSKWTGGNTEAFF. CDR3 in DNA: TGCGCCAGCAGCAAATGGACAGGGGGGAACACTGAAGCTTTCTTT.

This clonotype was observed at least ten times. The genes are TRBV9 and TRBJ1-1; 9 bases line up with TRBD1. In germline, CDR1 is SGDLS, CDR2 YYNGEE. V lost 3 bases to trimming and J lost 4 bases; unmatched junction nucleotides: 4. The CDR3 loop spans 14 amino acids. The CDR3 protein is CASSGTGESTEAFF. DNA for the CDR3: TGTGCCAGCAGCGGGACAGGGGAATCCACTGAAGCTTTCTTT.

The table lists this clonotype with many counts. CDR3 amino acids: CASSLAGRRNEKLFF. CDR3 coding DNA: TGCGCCAGCAGCTTGGCGGGACGGCGTAATGAAAAACTGTTTTTT. The rearrangement uses TRBV5-1 and TRBJ1-4, with D possibly being TRBD1 (5 bases). The CDR3 covers 15 residues. Trimming removed 0 bases at V and 4 bases at J, with 10 bases between. In germline, CDR1 is SGHRS, CDR2 YFSETQ.

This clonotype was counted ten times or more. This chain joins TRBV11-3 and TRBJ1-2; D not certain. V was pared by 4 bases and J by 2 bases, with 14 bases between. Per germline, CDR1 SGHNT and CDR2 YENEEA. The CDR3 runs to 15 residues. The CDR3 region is CASSSPPHDNYGYTF. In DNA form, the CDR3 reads TGTGCCAGCAGCTCACCCCCACACGACAACTATGGCTACACCTTC. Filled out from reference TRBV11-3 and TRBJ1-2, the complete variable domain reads EAGVVQSPRYKIIEKKQPVAFWCNPISGHNTLYWYLQNLGQGPELLIRYENEEAVDDSQLPKDRFSAERLKGVDSTLKIQPAELGDSAVYLCASSSPPHDNYGYTFGSGTRLTVV.

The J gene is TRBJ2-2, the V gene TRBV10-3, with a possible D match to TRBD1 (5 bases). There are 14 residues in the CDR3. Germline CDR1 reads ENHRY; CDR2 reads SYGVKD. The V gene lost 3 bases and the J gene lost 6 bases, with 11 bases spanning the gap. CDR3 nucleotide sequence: TGTGCCATCAGTGACTCTCAGGGCCCCGGGGAGCTGTTTTTT. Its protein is CAISDSQGPGELFF.